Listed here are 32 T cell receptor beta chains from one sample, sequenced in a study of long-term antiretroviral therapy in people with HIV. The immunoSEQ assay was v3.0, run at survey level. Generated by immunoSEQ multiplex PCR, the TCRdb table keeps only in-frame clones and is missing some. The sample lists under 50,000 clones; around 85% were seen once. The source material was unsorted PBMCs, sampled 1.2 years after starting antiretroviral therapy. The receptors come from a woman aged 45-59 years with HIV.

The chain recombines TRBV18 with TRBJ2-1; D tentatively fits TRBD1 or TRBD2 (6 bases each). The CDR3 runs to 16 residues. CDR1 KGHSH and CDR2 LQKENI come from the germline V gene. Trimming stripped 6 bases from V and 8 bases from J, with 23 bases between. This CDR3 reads CASSNLGGSPIYEQFF. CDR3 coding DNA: TGTGCCAGCTCCAACCTAGGGGGGAGCCCAATCTATGAGCAGTTCTTC.

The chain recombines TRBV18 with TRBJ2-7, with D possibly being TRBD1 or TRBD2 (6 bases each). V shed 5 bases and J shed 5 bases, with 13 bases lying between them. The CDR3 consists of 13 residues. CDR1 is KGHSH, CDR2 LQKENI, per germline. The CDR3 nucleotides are TGTGCCAGCTCAGCAAGGAGGGGGGACGAGCAGTACTTC. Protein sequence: CASSARRGDEQYF. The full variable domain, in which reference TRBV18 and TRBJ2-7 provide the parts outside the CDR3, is NAGVMQNPRHLVRRRGQEARLRCSPMKGHSHVYWYRQLPEEGLKFMVYLQKENIIDESGMPKERFSAEFPKEGPSILRIQQVVRGDSAAYFCASSARRGDEQYFGPGTRLTVT.

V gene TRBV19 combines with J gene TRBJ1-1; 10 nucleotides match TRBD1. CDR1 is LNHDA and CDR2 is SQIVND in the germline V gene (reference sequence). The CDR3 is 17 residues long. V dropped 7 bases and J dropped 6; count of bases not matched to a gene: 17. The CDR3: CASNLDPGDRGTAEAFF. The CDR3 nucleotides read TGTGCCAGTAACCTAGACCCGGGGGACAGGGGAACCGCTGAAGCTTTCTTT. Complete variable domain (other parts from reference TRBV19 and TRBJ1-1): DGGITQSPKYLFRKEGQNVTLSCEQNLNHDAMYWYRQDPGQGLRLIYYSQIVNDFQKGDIAEGYSVSREKKESFPLTVTSAQKNPTAFYLCASNLDPGDRGTAEAFFGQGTRLTVV.

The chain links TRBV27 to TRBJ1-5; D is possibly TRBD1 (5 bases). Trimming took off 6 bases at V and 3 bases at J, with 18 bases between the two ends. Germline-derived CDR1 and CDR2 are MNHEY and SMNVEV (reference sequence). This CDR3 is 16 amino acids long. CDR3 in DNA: TGTGCCAGCAGGGGTGGGGCCCCCAGTGACAATCAGCCCCAGCATTTT. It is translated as CASRGGAPSDNQPQHF.

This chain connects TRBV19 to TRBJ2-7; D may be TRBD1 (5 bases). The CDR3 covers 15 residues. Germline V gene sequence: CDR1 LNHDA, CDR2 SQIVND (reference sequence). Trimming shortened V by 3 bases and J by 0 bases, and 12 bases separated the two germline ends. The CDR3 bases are TGTGCCAGTAGTATCAGGGCGGCCCTCTCCTACGAGCAGTACTTC. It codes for CASSIRAALSYEQYF. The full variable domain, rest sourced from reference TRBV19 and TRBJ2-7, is DGGITQSPKYLFRKEGQNVTLSCEQNLNHDAMYWYRQDPGQGLRLIYYSQIVNDFQKGDIAEGYSVSREKKESFPLTVTSAQKNPTAFYLCASSIRAALSYEQYFGPGTRLTVT.

The CDR3 nucleotides read TGTGCCAGCAGCCCCCTTACACAAGTCTCTGGAAACACCATATATTTT. Translation gives CASSPLTQVSGNTIYF. J is TRBJ1-3 and V is TRBV9; unclear D gene. Germline V CDR1 and CDR2: SGDLS, YYNGEE. Trimming removed 4 bases from V and 0 bases from J, with 14 bases in between. This CDR3 contains 16 residues. The whole variable domain, remainder taken from reference TRBV9 and TRBJ1-3, is DSGVTQTPKHLITATGQRVTLRCSPRSGDLSVYWYQQSLDQGLQFLIQYYNGEERAKGNILERFSAQQFPDLHSELNLSSLELGDSALYFCASSPLTQVSGNTIYFGEGSWLTVV.

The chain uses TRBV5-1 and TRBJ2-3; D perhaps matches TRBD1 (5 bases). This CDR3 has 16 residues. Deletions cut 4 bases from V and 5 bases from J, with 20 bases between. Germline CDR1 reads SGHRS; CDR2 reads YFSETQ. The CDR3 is CASSLVKDSSGDTQYF. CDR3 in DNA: TGCGCCAGCAGCCTAGTAAAAGACAGTTCCGGAGATACGCAGTATTTT.

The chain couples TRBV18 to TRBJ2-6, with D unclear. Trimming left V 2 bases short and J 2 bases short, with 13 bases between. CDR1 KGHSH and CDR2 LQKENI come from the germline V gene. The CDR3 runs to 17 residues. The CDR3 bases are TGTGCCAGCTCACCAAGTTATCGGCCGGCTGGGGCCAACGTCCTGACTTTC. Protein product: CASSPSYRPAGANVLTF. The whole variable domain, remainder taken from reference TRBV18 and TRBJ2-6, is NAGVMQNPRHLVRRRGQEARLRCSPMKGHSHVYWYRQLPEEGLKFMVYLQKENIIDESGMPKERFSAEFPKEGPSILRIQQVVRGDSAAYFCASSPSYRPAGANVLTFGAGSRLTVL.

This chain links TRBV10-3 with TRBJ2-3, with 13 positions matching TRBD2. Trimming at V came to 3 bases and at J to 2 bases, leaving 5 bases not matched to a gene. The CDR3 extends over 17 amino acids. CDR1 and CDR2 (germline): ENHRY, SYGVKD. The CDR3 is CAISETTSGGTTDTQYF. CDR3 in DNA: TGTGCCATCAGTGAAACGACTAGCGGGGGGACCACAGATACGCAGTATTTT.

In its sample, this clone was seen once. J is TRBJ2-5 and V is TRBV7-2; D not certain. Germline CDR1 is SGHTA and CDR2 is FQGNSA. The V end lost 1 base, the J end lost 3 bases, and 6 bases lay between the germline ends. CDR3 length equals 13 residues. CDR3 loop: CASSLGWKETQYF. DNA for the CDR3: TGTGCCAGCAGCTTAGGGTGGAAAGAGACCCAGTACTTC.

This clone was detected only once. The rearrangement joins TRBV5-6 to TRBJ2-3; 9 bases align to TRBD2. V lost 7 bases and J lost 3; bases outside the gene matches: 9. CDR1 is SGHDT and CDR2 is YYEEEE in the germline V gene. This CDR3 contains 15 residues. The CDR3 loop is CASLRGGQGTDTQYF. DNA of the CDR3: TGTGCCAGCTTGCGGGGGGGCCAAGGGACAGATACGCAGTATTTT.

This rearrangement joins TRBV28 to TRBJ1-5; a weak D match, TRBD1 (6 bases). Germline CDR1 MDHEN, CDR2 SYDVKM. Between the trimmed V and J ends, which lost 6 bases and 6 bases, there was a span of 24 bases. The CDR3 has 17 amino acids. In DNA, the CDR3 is TGTGCCAGCAGCTCCATCACCGGGCGCAGGGGTTTTCAGCCCCAGCATTTT. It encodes CASSSITGRRGFQPQHF.

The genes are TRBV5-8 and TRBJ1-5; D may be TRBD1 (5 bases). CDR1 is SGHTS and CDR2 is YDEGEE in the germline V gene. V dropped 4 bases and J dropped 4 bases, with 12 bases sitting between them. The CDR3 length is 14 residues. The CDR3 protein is CASSPFGGNQPQHF. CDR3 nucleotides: TGTGCCAGCAGCCCCTTTGGGGGGAATCAGCCCCAGCATTTT.

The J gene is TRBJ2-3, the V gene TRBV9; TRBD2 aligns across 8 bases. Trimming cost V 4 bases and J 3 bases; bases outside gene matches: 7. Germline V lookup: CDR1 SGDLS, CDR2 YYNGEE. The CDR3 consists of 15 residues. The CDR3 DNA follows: TGTGCCAGCAGCCCCCGGGGGGGGGTAACAGATACGCAGTATTTT. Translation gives CASSPRGGVTDTQYF.

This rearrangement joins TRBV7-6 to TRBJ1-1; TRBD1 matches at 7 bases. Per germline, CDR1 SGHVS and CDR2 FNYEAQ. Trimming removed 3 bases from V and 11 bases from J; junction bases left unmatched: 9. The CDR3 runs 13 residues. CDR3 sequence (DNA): TGTGCCAGCAGCTTTGGTCAGGGGGTCATGGCTTTCTTT. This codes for CASSFGQGVMAFF.

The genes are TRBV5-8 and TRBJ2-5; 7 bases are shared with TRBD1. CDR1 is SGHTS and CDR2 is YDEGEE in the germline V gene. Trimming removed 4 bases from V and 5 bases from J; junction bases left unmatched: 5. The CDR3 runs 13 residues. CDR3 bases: TGTGCCAGCAGCCGGGACAGCGGCGAGACCCAGTACTTC. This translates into CASSRDSGETQYF. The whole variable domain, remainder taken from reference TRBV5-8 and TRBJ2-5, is EAGVTQSPTHLIKTRGQQATLRCSPISGHTSVYWYQQALGLGLQFLLWYDEGEERNRGNFPPRFSGRQFPNYSSELNVNALELEDSALYLCASSRDSGETQYFGPGTRLLVL.

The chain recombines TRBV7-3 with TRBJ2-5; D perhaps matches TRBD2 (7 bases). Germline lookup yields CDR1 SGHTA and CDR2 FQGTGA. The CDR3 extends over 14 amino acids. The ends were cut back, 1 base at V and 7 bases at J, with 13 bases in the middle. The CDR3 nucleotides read TGTGCCAGCAGCTTAAGTGGGGGGGCCGGGACCCAGTACTTC. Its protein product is CASSLSGGAGTQYF. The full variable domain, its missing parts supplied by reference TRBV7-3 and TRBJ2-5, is GAGVSQTPSNKVTEKGKYVELRCDPISGHTALYWYRQSLGQGPEFLIYFQGTGAADDSGLPNDRFFAVRPEGSVSTLKIQRTERGDSAVYLCASSLSGGAGTQYFGPGTRLLVL.

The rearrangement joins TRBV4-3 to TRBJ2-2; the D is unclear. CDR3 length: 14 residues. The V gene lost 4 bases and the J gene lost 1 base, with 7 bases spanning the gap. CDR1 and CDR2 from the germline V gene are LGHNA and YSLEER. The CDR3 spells CASSPDRNTGELFF. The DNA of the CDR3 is TGCGCCAGCAGCCCCGATCGGAACACCGGGGAGCTGTTTTTT.

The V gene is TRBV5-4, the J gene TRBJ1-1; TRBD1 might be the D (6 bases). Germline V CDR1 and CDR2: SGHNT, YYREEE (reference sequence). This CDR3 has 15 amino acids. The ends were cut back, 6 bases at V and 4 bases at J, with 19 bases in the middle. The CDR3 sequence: CASNPRGGAGTEAFF. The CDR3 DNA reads TGTGCCAGCAACCCCCGCGGGGGGGCAGGCACTGAAGCTTTCTTT.

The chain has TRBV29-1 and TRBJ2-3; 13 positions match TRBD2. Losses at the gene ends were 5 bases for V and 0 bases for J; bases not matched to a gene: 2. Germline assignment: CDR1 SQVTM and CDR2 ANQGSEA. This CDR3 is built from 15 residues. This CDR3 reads CSVSGLAGSTDTQYF. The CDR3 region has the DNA TGCAGCGTTTCGGGACTAGCGGGGAGCACAGATACGCAGTATTTT.

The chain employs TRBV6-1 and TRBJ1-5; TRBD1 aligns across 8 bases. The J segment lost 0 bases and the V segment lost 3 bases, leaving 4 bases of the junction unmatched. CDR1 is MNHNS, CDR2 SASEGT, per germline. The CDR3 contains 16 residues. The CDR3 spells CASSELGQVSNQPQHF. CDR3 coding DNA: TGTGCCAGCAGTGAGCTGGGACAGGTTAGCAATCAGCCCCAGCATTTT.

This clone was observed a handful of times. This chain's CDR3 is CASSQDFGRGGNTGELFF. CDR3 DNA sequence: TGCGCCAGCAGCCAAGATTTTGGGCGGGGGGGGAACACCGGGGAGCTGTTTTTT. The rearrangement links TRBV4-3 to TRBJ2-2; 9 nucleotides match TRBD2. This CDR3 spans 18 amino acids. V shed 0 bases, J shed 1 base, and the junction held 6 bases outside the gene matches. The germline gives CDR1 LGHNA, CDR2 YSLEER.

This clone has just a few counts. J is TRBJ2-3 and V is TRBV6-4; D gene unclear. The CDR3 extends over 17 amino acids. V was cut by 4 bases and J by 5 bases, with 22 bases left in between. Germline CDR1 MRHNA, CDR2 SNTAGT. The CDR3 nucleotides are TGTGCCAGCAGTGGACCCCCGTTTAGAATCTGGGGAGATACGCAGTATTTT. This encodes CASSGPPFRIWGDTQYF.

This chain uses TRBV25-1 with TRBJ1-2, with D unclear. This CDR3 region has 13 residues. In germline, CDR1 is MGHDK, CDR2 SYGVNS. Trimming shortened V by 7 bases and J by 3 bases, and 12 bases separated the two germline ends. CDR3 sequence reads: CASMGTDYYGYTF. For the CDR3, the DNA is TGTGCCAGCATGGGTACGGATTACTATGGCTACACCTTC.

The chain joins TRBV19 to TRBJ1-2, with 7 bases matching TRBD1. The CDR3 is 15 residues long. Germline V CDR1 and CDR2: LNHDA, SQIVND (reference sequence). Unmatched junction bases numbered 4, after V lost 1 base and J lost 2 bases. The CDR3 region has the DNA TGTGCCAGTAGTATAGTCGGCAGGGGGAACTATGGCTACACCTTC. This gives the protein CASSIVGRGNYGYTF.

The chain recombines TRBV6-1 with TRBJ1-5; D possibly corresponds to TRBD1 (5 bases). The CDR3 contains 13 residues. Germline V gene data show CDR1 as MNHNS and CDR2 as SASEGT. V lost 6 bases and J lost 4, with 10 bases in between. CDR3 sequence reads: CASRQGRNQPQHF. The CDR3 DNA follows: TGTGCCAGCAGGCAGGGAAGAAATCAGCCCCAGCATTTT.

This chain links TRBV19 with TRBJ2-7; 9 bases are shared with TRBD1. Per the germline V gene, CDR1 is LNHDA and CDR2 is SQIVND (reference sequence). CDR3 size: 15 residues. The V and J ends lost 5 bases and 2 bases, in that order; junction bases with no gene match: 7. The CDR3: CASSHPGQGAYEQYF. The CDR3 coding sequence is TGTGCCAGTAGTCATCCGGGACAGGGTGCCTACGAGCAGTACTTC.

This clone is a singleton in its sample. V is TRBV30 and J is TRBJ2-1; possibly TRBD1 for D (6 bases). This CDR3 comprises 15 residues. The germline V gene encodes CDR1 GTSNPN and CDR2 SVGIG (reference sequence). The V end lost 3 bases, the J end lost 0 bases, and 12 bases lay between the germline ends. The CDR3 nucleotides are TGTGCCTGGAGGGGAGCGGACAGCTCCTACAATGAGCAGTTCTTC. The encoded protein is CAWRGADSSYNEQFF.

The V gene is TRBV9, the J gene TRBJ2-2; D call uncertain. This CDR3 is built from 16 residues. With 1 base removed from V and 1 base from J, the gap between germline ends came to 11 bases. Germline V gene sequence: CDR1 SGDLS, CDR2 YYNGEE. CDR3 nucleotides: TGTGCCAGCAGCGTATTAGGCAACCTGAACACCGGGGAGCTGTTTTTT. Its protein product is CASSVLGNLNTGELFF.

The CDR3 DNA follows: TGCGCCAGCAGTGAGCGGACTAGCCGCTACAATGAGCAGTTCTTC. It specifies CASSERTSRYNEQFF. J is TRBJ2-1 and V is TRBV10-1; 8 bases are a match to TRBD2. The ends lost 2 bases at V and 3 bases at J; junction bases unmatched: 3. This CDR3 comprises 15 residues. Germline-derived CDR1 and CDR2 are WNHNN and SYGVQD (reference sequence).

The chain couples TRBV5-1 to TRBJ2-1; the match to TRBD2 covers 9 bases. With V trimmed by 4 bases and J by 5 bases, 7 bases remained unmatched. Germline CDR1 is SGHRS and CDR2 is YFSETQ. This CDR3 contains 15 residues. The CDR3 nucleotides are TGCGCCAGCAGCAGAACTAGCGGGTCCGACAATGAGCAGTTCTTC. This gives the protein CASSRTSGSDNEQFF.

This chain's CDR3 is CASRPRTSGINEQFF. For the CDR3, the DNA is TGTGCCAGTAGACCCCGGACTAGCGGGATAAATGAGCAGTTCTTC. V is TRBV19 and J is TRBJ2-1, with 12 positions matching TRBD2. The J segment lost 7 bases and the V segment lost 6 bases, leaving 7 bases of the junction unmatched. The CDR3 runs to 15 residues. Germline V CDR1 and CDR2: LNHDA, SQIVND (reference sequence).